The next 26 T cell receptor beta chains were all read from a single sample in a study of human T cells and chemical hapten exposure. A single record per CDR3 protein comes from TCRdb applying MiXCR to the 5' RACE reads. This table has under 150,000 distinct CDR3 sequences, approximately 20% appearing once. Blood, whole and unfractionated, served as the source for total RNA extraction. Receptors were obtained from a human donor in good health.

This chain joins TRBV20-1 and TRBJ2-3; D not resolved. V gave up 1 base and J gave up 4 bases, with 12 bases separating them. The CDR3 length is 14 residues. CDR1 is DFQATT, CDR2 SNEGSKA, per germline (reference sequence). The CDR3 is CSARGFTKSDTQYF. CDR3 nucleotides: TGCAGTGCTAGAGGCTTCACTAAGTCAGATACGCAGTATTTT.

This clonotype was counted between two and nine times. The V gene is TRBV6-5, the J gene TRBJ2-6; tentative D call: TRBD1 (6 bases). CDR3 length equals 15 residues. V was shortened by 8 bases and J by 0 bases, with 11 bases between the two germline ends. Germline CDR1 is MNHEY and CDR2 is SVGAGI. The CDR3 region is CASGGSYSGANVLTF. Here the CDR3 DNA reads TGTGCCAGCGGGGGCAGCTACTCTGGGGCCAACGTCCTGACTTTC.

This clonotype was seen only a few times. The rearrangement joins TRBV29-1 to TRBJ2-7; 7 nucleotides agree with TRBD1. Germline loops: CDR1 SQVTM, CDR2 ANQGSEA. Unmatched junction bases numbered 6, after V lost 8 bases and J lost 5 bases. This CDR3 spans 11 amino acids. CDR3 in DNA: TGCAGCACAGGGGTAGCCCACGAGCAGTACTTC. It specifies CSTGVAHEQYF.

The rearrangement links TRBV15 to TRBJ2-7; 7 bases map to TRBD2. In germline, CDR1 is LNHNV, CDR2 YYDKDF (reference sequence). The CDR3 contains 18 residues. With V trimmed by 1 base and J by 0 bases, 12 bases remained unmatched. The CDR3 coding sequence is TGTGCCACCAGCAGAGGTTTTGGCGGGAGCACTTCCTCCTACGAGCAGTACTTC. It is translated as CATSRGFGGSTSSYEQYF.

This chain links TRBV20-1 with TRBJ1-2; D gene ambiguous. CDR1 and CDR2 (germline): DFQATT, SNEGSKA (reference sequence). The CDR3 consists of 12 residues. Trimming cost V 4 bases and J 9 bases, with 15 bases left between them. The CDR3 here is CSATPFVDSYTF. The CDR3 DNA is TGCAGTGCTACCCCCTTCGTCGATAGCTACACCTTC.

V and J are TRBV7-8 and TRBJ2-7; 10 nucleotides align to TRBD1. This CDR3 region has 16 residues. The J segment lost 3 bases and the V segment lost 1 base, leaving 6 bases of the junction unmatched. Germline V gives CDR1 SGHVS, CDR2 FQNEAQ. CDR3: CASSLGWGTGVYEQYF. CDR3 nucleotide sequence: TGTGCCAGCAGCTTAGGGTGGGGGACAGGGGTCTACGAGCAGTACTTC.

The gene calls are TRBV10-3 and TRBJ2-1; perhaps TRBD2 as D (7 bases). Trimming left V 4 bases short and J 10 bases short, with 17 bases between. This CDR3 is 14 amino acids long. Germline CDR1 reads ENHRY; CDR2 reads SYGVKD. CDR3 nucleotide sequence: TGTGCCATCAGTGTGGGGGCGGGGGACGGGGAGCAGTTCTTC. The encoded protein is CAISVGAGDGEQFF.

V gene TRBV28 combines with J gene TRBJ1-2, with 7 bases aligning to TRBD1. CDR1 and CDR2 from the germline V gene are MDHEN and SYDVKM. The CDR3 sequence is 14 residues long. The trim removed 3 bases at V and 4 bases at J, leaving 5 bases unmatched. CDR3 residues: CASSLDRPPYGYTF. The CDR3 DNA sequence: TGTGCCAGCAGTTTGGACAGGCCTCCCTATGGCTACACCTTC.

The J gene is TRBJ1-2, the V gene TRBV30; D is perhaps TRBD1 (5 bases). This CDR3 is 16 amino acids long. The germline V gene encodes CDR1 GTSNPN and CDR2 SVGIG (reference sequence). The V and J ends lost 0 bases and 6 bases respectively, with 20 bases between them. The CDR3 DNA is TGTGCCTGGAGTGTACTTTTGGCCGGGAGGGGAAATGGCTACACCTTC. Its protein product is CAWSVLLAGRGNGYTF.

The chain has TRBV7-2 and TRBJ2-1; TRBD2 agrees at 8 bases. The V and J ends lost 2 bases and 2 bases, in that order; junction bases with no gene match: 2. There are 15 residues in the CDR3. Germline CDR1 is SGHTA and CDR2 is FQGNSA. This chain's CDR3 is CASSLTSGTYNEQFF. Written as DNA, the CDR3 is TGTGCCAGCAGCTTAACTAGCGGCACCTACAATGAGCAGTTCTTC. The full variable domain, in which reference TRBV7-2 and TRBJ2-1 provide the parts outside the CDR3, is GAGVSQSPSNKVTEKGKDVELRCDPISGHTALYWYRQSLGQGLEFLIYFQGNSAPDKSGLPSDRFSAERTGGSVSTLTIQRTQQEDSAVYLCASSLTSGTYNEQFFGPGTRLTVL.

The CDR3, as DNA: TGTGCCAGCAGCTTCCTGGGGGCGGGCTACAATGAGCAGTTCTTC. It translates to CASSFLGAGYNEQFF. The V call is TRBV13, the J call TRBJ2-1; a weak D match, TRBD1 (6 bases). The length of the CDR3 is 15 residues. V lost 3 bases and J 3 bases, leaving 12 bases between the germline ends. CDR1 PRHDT and CDR2 FYEKMQ come from the germline V gene (reference sequence).

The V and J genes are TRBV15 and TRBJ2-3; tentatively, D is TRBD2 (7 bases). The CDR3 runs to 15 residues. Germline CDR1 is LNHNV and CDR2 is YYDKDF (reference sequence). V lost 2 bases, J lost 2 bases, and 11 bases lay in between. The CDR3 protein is CATSRQGRATDTQYF. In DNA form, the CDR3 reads TGTGCCACCAGCAGACAGGGGAGGGCCACAGATACGCAGTATTTT.

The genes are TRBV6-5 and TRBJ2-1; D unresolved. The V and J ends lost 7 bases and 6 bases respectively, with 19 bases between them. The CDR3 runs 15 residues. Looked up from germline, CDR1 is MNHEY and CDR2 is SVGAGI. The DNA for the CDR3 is TGTGCCAGCACCCGTTCTCTCGCCGGCGCCAATGAGCAGTTCTTC. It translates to CASTRSLAGANEQFF.

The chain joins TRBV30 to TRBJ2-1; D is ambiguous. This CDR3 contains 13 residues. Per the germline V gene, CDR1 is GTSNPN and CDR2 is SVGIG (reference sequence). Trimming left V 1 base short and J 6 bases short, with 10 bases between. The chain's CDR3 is CAWSAGGPNEQFF. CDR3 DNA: TGTGCCTGGAGTGCGGGTGGACCCAATGAGCAGTTCTTC.

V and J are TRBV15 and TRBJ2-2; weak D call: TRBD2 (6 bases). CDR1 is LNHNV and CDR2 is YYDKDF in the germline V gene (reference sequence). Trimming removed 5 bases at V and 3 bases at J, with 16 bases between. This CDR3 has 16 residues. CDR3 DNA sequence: TGTGCCACCAGCCCCTCGGGCGGGATCGACACCGGGGAGCTGTTTTTT. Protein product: CATSPSGGIDTGELFF.

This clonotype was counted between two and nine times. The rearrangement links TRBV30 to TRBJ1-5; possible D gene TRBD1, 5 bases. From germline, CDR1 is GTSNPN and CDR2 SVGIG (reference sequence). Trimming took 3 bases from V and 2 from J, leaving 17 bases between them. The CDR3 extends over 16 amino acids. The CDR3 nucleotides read TGTGCCTGGAGCGCCAACCGAGGCAGGGGCAATCAGCCCCAGCATTTT. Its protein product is CAWSANRGRGNQPQHF.

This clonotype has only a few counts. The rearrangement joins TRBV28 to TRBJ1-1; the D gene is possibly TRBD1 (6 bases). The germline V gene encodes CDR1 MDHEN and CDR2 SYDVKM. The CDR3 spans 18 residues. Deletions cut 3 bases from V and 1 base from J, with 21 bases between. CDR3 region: CASSLALQHGQTNTEAFF. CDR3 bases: TGTGCCAGCAGTTTGGCTCTTCAACACGGACAGACGAACACTGAAGCTTTCTTT. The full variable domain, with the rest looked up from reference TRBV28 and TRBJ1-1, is DVKVTQSSRYLVKRTGEKVFLECVQDMDHENMFWYRQDPGLGLRLIYFSYDVKMKEKGDIPEGYSVSREKKERFSLILESASTNQTSMYLCASSLALQHGQTNTEAFFGQGTRLTVV.

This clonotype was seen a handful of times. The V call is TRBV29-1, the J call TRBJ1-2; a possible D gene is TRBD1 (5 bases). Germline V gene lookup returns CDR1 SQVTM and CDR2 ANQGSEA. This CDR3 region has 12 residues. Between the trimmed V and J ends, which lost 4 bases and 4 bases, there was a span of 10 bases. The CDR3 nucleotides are TGCAGCGTTGTAACAGGTTTCTATGGCTACACCTTC. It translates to CSVVTGFYGYTF.

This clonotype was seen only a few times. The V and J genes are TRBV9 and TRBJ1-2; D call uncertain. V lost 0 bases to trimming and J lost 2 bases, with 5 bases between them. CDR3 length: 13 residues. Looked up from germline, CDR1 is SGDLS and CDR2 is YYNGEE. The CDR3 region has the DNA TGTGCCAGCAGCGTAGATCTCAACTATGGCTACACCTTC. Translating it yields CASSVDLNYGYTF.

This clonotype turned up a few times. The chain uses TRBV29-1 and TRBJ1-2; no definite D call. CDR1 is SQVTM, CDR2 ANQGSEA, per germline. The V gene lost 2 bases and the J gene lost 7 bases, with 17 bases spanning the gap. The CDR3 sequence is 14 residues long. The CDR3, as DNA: TGCAGCGTTGAAAGAGGCGCATCCAGGTCTGGCTACACCTTC. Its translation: CSVERGASRSGYTF.

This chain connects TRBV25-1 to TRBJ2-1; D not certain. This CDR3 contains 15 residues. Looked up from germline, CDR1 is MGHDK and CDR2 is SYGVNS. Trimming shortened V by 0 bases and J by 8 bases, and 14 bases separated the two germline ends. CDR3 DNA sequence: TGTGCCAGCAGTGAATACAGTGCCCGTAAGGATGAGCAGTTCTTC. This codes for CASSEYSARKDEQFF. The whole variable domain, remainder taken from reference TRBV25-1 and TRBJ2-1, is EADIYQTPRYLVIGTGKKITLECSQTMGHDKMYWYQQDPGMELHLIHYSYGVNSTEKGDLSSESTVSRIRTEHFPLTLESARPSHTSQYLCASSEYSARKDEQFFGPGTRLTVL.

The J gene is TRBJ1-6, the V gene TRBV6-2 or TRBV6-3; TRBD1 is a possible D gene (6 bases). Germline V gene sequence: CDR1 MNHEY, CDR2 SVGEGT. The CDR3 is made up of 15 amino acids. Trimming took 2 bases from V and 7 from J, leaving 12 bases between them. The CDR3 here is CASSYAQGRNSPLHF. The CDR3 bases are TGTGCCAGCAGTTACGCGCAGGGGAGAAATTCACCCCTCCACTTT.

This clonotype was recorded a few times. CDR3 DNA sequence: TGTGCCAGCAGCGTAGGAGGCGGGACTAGCGGAACGAGCACAGATACGCAGTATTTT. It is translated as CASSVGGGTSGTSTDTQYF. V and J are TRBV9 and TRBJ2-3; 11 bases map to TRBD2. V was clipped by 0 bases and J by 0 bases; unmatched bases: 9. The CDR3 totals 19 residues. Germline lookup yields CDR1 SGDLS and CDR2 YYNGEE.

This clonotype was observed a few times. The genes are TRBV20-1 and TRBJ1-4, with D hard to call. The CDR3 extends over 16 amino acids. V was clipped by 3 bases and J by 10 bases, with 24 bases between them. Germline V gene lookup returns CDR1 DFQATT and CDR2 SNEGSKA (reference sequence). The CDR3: CSASPAGGSSWGKLFF. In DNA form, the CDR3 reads TGCAGTGCTAGTCCGGCGGGAGGGTCCTCCTGGGGAAAACTGTTTTTT.

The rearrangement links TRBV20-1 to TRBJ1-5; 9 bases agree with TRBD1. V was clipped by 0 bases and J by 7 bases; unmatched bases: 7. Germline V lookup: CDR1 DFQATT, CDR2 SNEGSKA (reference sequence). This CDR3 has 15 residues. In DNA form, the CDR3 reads TGCAGTGCTAGAGAACCCGACAGGGGGAGGCAGCCCCAGCATTTT. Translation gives CSAREPDRGRQPQHF.

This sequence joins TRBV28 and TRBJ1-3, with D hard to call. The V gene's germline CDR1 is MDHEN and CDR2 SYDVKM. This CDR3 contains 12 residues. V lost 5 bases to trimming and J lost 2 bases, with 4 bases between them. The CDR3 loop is CASSVTGNTIYF. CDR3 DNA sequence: TGTGCCAGCAGTGTGACTGGAAACACCATATATTTT.